This TCR beta chain was recorded in a study of T cells after somatic rescue of genetic block. Clones were sequenced by immunoSEQ multiplex PCR, and TCRdb holds only the in-frame ones, with some missing. This table has roughly 110,000 clones, 90% to 95% appearing once. The CDR3 extends over 13 amino acids. CDR1 and CDR2 (germline): SEHNR, FQNEAQ (reference sequence). Trimming took off 1 base at V and 7 bases at J, with 8 bases between the two ends. The clonotype comes from a woman under 30. V gene TRBV7-9 combines with J gene TRBJ1-3, with D possibly TRBD1 on 6 matching bases. The sample comprised peripheral blood mononuclear cells (PBMCs). CDR3: CASSLDGGNTIYF. In DNA form, the CDR3 reads TGTGCCAGCAGCTTAGACGGGGGCAACACCATATATTTT. The full variable domain, completed using reference TRBV7-9 and TRBJ1-3, is DTGVSQNPRHKITKRGQNVTFRCDPISEHNRLYWYRQTLGQGPEFLTYFQNEAQLEKSRLLSDRFSAERPKGSFSTLEIQRTEQGDSAMYLCASSLDGGNTIYFGEGSWLTVV.